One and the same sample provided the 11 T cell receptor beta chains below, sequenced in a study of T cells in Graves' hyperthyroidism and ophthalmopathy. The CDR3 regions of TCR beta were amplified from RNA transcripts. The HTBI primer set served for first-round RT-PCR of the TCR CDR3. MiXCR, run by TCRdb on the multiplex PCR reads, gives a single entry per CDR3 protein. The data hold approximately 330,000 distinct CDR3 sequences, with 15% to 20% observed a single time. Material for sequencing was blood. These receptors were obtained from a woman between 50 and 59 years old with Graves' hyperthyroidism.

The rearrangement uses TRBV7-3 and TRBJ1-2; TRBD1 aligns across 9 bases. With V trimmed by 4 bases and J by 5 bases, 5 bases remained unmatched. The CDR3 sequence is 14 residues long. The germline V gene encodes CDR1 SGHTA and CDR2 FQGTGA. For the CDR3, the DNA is TGTGCCAGCAGCTCCACAGGGGGCCTGTATGGCTACACCTTC. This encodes CASSSTGGLYGYTF.

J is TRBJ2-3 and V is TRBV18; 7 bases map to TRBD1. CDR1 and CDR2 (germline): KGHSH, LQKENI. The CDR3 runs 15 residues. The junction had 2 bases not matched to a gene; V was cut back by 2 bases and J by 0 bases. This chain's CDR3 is CASSPRQGSTDTQYF. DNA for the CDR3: TGTGCCAGCTCACCAAGACAGGGAAGCACAGATACGCAGTATTTT. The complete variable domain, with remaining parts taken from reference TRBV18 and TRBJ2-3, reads NAGVMQNPRHLVRRRGQEARLRCSPMKGHSHVYWYRQLPEEGLKFMVYLQKENIIDESGMPKERFSAEFPKEGPSILRIQQVVRGDSAAYFCASSPRQGSTDTQYFGPGTRLTVL.

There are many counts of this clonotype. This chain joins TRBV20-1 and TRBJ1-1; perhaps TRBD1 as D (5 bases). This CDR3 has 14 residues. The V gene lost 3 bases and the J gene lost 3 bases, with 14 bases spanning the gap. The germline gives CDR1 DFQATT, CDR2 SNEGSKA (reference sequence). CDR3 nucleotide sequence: TGCAGTGCTAGCCTCCCAGGGTCGGACACTGAAGCTTTCTTT. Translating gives CSASLPGSDTEAFF.

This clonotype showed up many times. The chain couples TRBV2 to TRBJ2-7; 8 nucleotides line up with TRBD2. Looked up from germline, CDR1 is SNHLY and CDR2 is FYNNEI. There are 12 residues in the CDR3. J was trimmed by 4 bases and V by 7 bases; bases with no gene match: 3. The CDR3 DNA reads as TGTGCCAGCAATAGCGGGAAGTACGAGCAGTACTTC. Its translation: CASNSGKYEQYF.

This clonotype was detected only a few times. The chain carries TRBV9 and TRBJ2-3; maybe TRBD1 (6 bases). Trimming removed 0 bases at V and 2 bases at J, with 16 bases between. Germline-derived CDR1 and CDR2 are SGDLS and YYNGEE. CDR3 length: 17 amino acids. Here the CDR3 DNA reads TGTGCCAGCAGCGTAGCTGGGGGCACGGCGCCCACAGATACGCAGTATTTT. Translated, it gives CASSVAGGTAPTDTQYF.

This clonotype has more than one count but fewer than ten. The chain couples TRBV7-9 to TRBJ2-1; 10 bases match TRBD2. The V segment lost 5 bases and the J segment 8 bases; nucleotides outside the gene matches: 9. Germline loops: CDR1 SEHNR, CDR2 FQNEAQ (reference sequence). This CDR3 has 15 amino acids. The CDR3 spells CASSRSGGALYEQFF. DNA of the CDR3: TGTGCCAGCAGCAGGAGCGGGGGGGCCCTGTATGAGCAGTTCTTC.

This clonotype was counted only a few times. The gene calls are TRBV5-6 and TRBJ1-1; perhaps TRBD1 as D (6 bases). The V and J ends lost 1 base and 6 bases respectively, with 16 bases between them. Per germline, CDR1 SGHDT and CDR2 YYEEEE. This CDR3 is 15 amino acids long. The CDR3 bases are TGTGCCAGCAGCTTGTTCGATCCAGGGGACGCTGAAGCTTTCTTT. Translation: CASSLFDPGDAEAFF.

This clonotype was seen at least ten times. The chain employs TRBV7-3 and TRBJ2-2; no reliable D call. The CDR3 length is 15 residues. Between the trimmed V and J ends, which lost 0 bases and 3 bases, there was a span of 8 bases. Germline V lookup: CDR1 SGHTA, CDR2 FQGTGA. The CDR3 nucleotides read TGTGCCAGCAGCTTAACGACTGCGGACACCGGGGAGCTGTTTTTT. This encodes CASSLTTADTGELFF.

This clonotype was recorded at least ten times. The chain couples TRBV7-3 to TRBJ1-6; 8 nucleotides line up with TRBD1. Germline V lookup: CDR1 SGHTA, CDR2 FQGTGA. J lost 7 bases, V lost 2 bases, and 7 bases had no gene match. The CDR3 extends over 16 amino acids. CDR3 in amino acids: CASSLESRTGNSPLHF. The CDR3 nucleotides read TGTGCCAGCAGCTTAGAAAGCCGGACAGGGAATTCACCCCTCCACTTT.

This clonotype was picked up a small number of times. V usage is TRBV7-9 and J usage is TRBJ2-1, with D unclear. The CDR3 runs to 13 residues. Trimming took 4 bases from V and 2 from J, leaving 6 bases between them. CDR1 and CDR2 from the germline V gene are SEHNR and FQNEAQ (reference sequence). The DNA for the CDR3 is TGTGCCAGCAGCTCGACGGCCTACAATGAGCAGTTCTTC. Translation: CASSSTAYNEQFF.

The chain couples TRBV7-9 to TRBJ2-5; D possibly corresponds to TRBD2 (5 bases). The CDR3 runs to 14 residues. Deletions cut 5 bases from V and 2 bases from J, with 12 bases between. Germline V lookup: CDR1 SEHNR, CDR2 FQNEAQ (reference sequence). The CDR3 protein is CASSIGLTQETQYF. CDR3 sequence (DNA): TGTGCCAGCAGCATTGGACTGACTCAAGAGACCCAGTACTTC.